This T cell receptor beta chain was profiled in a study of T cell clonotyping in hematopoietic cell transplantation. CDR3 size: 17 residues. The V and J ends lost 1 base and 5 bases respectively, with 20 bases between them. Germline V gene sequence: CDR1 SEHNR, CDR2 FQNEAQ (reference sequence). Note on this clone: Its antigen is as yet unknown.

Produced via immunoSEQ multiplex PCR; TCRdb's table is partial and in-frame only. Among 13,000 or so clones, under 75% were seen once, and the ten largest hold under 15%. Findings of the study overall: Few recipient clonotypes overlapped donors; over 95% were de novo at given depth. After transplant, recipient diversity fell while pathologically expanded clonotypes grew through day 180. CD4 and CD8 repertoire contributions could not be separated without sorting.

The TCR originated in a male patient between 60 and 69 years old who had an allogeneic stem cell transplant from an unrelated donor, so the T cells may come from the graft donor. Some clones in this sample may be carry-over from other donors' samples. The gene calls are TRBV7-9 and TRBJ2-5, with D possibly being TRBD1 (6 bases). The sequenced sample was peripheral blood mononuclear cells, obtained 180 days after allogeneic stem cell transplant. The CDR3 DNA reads TGTGCCAGCAGCTTAGTGTTGGGGGACACCGGCGCGGAGACCCAGTACTTC. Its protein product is CASSLVLGDTGAETQYF.